These 22 T cell receptor beta chains were all obtained from the same sample, sequenced in a study of technical replicates of blood from several donors. The protocol was immunoSEQ multiplex PCR, while the TCRdb copy is restricted to in-frame clones and leaves out a portion. The sample has 80,000 or so clones, around 96% seen once. Material for sequencing was T cells isolated from PBMCs. The receptors shown here come from a human donor in good health.

The count of this clone is one. The rearrangement joins TRBV4-2 to TRBJ1-2; D not certain. Trimming shortened V by 1 base and J by 4 bases, and 19 bases separated the two germline ends. The CDR3 loop spans 17 amino acids. Germline V gene data show CDR1 as LGHNA and CDR2 as YNFKEQ. For the CDR3, the DNA is TGTGCCAGCAGCCAAGCGGGGTCCGGCAGTCGAACCTATGGCTACACCTTC. Translated: CASSQAGSGSRTYGYTF.

V is TRBV7-8 and J is TRBJ2-7; 11 nucleotides align to TRBD1. The CDR3 sequence is 14 residues long. Germline CDR1 is SGHVS and CDR2 is FQNEAQ. V lost 5 bases and J lost 4; bases outside the gene matches: 4. The CDR3 region is CASSRRDRGYEQYF. CDR3 nucleotides: TGTGCCAGCAGCCGGCGGGACAGGGGGTACGAGCAGTACTTC.

This sequence joins TRBV29-1 and TRBJ2-2; the match to TRBD2 covers 8 bases. V was pared by 7 bases and J by 1 base, with 14 bases of the junction left unmatched. The length of the CDR3 is 17 residues. The germline V gene has CDR1 SQVTM and CDR2 ANQGSEA. The CDR3 nucleotides are TGCAGCGCACCGACCCGAGCGGGGGCCGAGAACACCGGGGAGCTGTTTTTT. Protein sequence: CSAPTRAGAENTGELFF.

The chain couples TRBV6-6 to TRBJ2-5; D remains ambiguous. This CDR3 region has 16 residues. Between the trimmed V and J ends, which lost 1 base and 1 base, there was a span of 13 bases. The germline CDR1 and CDR2 sequences are MNHNY and SVGAGI (reference sequence). The CDR3 is CASSYLQPFAQETQYF. The CDR3 DNA reads as TGTGCCAGCAGTTACTTACAACCGTTCGCCCAAGAGACCCAGTACTTC.

The rearrangement joins TRBV2 to TRBJ1-4; unclear D gene. The CDR3 consists of 12 residues. Germline CDR1 SNHLY, CDR2 FYNNEI. Trimming removed 6 bases at V and 6 bases at J, with 8 bases between. CDR3 region: CASSERDEKLFF. CDR3 DNA: TGTGCCAGCAGCGAGAGGGATGAAAAACTGTTTTTT.

This chain links TRBV7-8 with TRBJ2-1; weak D call: TRBD2 (6 bases). Germline values: CDR1 SGHVS, CDR2 FQNEAQ. The germline V and J ends were trimmed by 2 bases and 7 bases, with 12 bases remaining between them. The CDR3 loop spans 14 amino acids. The CDR3: CASSLLEGANEQFF. In DNA, the CDR3 is TGTGCCAGCAGCTTATTGGAGGGCGCAAATGAGCAGTTCTTC.

The chain carries TRBV11-3 and TRBJ2-1; 7 bases match TRBD2. The CDR3 has 17 amino acids. Germline lookup yields CDR1 SGHNT and CDR2 YENEEA. Trimming at V came to 0 bases and at J to 3 bases, leaving 8 bases not matched to a gene. The CDR3 spells CASSLDLSSGYYNEQFF. Here the CDR3 DNA reads TGTGCCAGCAGCTTAGATTTGTCTAGCGGCTACTACAATGAGCAGTTCTTC.

The CDR3, as DNA: TGTGCCAGCAGCCAAGAGGGGTCTAGCGGGTCCCATGAGCAGTTCTTC. This translates into CASSQEGSSGSHEQFF. The V and J genes are TRBV4-2 and TRBJ2-1; 8 bases are shared with TRBD2. The V segment lost 0 bases and the J segment 8 bases; nucleotides outside the gene matches: 9. The CDR3 runs to 16 residues. The germline V gene has CDR1 LGHNA and CDR2 YNFKEQ.

The chain joins TRBV19 to TRBJ2-1; a possible D gene is TRBD2 (6 bases). Trimming cost V 4 bases and J 8 bases, with 12 bases left between them. Germline assignment: CDR1 LNHDA and CDR2 SQIVND (reference sequence). The CDR3 consists of 13 residues. CDR3 amino acids: CASSRRDWDEQFF. In nucleotides, the CDR3 is TGTGCCAGTAGTAGGAGGGATTGGGATGAGCAGTTCTTC. Full variable domain (missing parts from reference TRBV19 and TRBJ2-1): DGGITQSPKYLFRKEGQNVTLSCEQNLNHDAMYWYRQDPGQGLRLIYYSQIVNDFQKGDIAEGYSVSREKKESFPLTVTSAQKNPTAFYLCASSRRDWDEQFFGPGTRLTVL.

The V call is TRBV6-5, the J call TRBJ2-2, with TRBD1 matching 9 bases. The CDR3 contains 14 residues. V lost 4 bases to trimming and J lost 5 bases; unmatched junction nucleotides: 2. The germline gives CDR1 MNHEY, CDR2 SVGAGI. CDR3 sequence reads: CASSWDRVTGELFF. The CDR3 DNA reads TGTGCCAGCAGTTGGGACAGGGTTACCGGGGAGCTGTTTTTT.

The rearrangement joins TRBV7-9 to TRBJ2-5; TRBD2 is a possible D gene (5 bases). CDR1 SEHNR and CDR2 FQNEAQ come from the germline V gene (reference sequence). Trimming took off 1 base at V and 2 bases at J, with 11 bases between the two ends. The CDR3 consists of 15 residues. In DNA form, the CDR3 reads TGTGCCAGCAGCTTAGGGTGGGAGAAACAAGAGACCCAGTACTTC. It yields the protein CASSLGWEKQETQYF.

The V and J genes are TRBV4-1 and TRBJ1-5; possibly TRBD1 for D (5 bases). The V gene's germline CDR1 is MGHRA and CDR2 YSYEKL. Trimming took 0 bases from V and 7 from J, leaving 10 bases between them. The CDR3 has 14 residues. The CDR3 region is CASSQDRGFQPQHF. DNA for the CDR3: TGCGCCAGCAGCCAAGATCGGGGGTTCCAGCCCCAGCATTTT.

The chain has TRBV27 and TRBJ1-4; D ambiguous. Germline values: CDR1 MNHEY, CDR2 SMNVEV (reference sequence). V gave up 9 bases and J gave up 5 bases, with 10 bases separating them. The CDR3 runs 12 residues. The CDR3 spells CASRDLNEKLFF. CDR3 sequence (DNA): TGTGCCAGTCGCGATTTGAATGAAAAACTGTTTTTT.

The chain recombines TRBV19 with TRBJ2-7, with unresolved D. Trimming stripped 5 bases from V and 2 bases from J, with 13 bases between. CDR1 and CDR2 (germline): LNHDA, SQIVND (reference sequence). The CDR3 consists of 14 residues. CDR3 sequence: CASSGESGPYEQYF. CDR3 nucleotides: TGTGCCAGTAGTGGTGAGTCAGGTCCCTACGAGCAGTACTTC.

V gene TRBV6-1 combines with J gene TRBJ2-3, with D perhaps matching TRBD2 (5 bases). The CDR3 consists of 14 residues. The V gene's germline CDR1 is MNHNS and CDR2 SASEGT. V was pared by 1 base and J by 3 bases, with 8 bases between. The CDR3 region is CASSEGGSTDTQYF. The CDR3 DNA reads TGTGCCAGCAGTGAAGGTGGGAGTACAGATACGCAGTATTTT.

The chain recombines TRBV29-1 with TRBJ2-3; perhaps TRBD2 as D (7 bases). The CDR3 totals 16 residues. V was pared by 7 bases and J by 4 bases, with 24 bases between. Germline V gene sequence: CDR1 SQVTM, CDR2 ANQGSEA. CDR3 DNA: TGCAGCGCCGGTGGGGCGGGGGCACTTCCCCCAGATACGCAGTATTTT. Translation gives CSAGGAGALPPDTQYF.

The J gene is TRBJ1-1, the V gene TRBV6-5; D call uncertain. Trimming pared 5 bases from V and 7 bases from J, leaving 14 bases between. The germline CDR1 and CDR2 sequences are MNHEY and SVGAGI. This CDR3 comprises 13 residues. For the CDR3, the DNA is TGTGCCAGCAGTGAGGGTTCTGTGAGTGAAGCTTTCTTT. Its protein product is CASSEGSVSEAFF.

J is TRBJ1-2 and V is TRBV27; D is ambiguous. The germline V gene encodes CDR1 MNHEY and CDR2 SMNVEV (reference sequence). CDR3 length equals 13 residues. Between the trimmed V and J ends, which lost 2 bases and 10 bases, there was a span of 14 bases. The CDR3 region is CASSLIPPIYYTF. DNA of the CDR3: TGTGCCAGCAGTTTAATTCCCCCAATCTACTACACCTTC.

The chain employs TRBV7-9 and TRBJ1-5; no reliable D call. In germline, CDR1 is SEHNR, CDR2 FQNEAQ (reference sequence). V lost 5 bases, J lost 1 base, and 12 bases lay in between. This CDR3 contains 15 residues. The CDR3 coding sequence is TGTGCCAGCAGCCTGTCGGGTGGGAGCAATCAGCCCCAGCATTTT. Translating gives CASSLSGGSNQPQHF.

The chain employs TRBV27 and TRBJ2-4, with TRBD2 matching over 11 bases. Germline V gives CDR1 MNHEY, CDR2 SMNVEV (reference sequence). With V trimmed by 5 bases and J by 3 bases, 9 bases remained unmatched. The CDR3 has 17 amino acids. CDR3 nucleotides: TGTGCCAGCAGTCCCCCGGGACTAGCGGATTACAAAAACATTCAGTACTTC. Translated: CASSPPGLADYKNIQYF.

The rearrangement uses TRBV4-2 and TRBJ1-6; D is perhaps TRBD1 (5 bases). CDR3 size: 19 residues. V gave up 1 base and J gave up 0 bases, with 16 bases separating them. Germline V lookup: CDR1 LGHNA, CDR2 YNFKEQ. The DNA of the CDR3 is TGTGCCAGCAGCCAAGGGGGCCCAGGCGGATACTCCTATAATTCACCCCTCCACTTT. Protein product: CASSQGGPGGYSYNSPLHF.

The count of this clone is one. The gene calls are TRBV10-2 and TRBJ2-3, with TRBD2 matching 13 bases. V dropped 8 bases and J dropped 2; count of bases not matched to a gene: 4. Germline assignment: CDR1 WSHSY and CDR2 SAAADI. The CDR3 spans 15 residues. The CDR3 spells CASSTSGGFTDTQYF. Written as DNA, the CDR3 is TGCGCCAGCTCGACTAGCGGGGGGTTCACAGATACGCAGTATTTT.